This T cell receptor beta chain was recorded in a study of cytomegalovirus exposure and HLA in healthy donors (dated 2017 in TCRdb). At the level of the whole study: An earlier analysis of roughly 570 of the donors reported approximately 260 Gb of sequence data and about 120 million unique TCR beta sequences obtained from about 180 million T cells. In a later analysis, previously published TCR beta repertoires from 666 donors were re-analyzed and high-resolution HLA genotyping was added so that TCR occurrence patterns could be studied. The study combined high-throughput TCR immunosequencing, statistical association of individual TCRs with disease status, and machine learning to predict cytomegalovirus infection status. The study profiled the T cell repertoires of under 700 subjects by immunosequencing and related them to cytomegalovirus serostatus. Genome-wide SNP genotypes for about 60% of the 666 donors were used in a later genetic analysis, which treated that subset as a discovery cohort. Typing coverage varied by locus: roughly 620-640 donors for A, B, C, DRB1 and DQB1; roughly 520 for DQA1; around 610 for DPA1; around 490 for DPB1. A few DR-DQ haplotypes were treated as single units for association and clustering because of strong linkage in the cohort. The study aimed to test whether signatures of past pathogen exposure could be identified by cataloging public T cell receptors. Class I and class II HLA loci were covered by the typing at four-digit resolution. About 300 gigabases of sequencing data and around 87 million unique TCR sequences were included in an early release covering roughly 700 HLA-typed donors. In an earlier analysis of 587 of the donors, high-throughput TCR beta sequencing was used to judge whether each TCR beta V gene segment behaved as functional or pseudogenic. Rather than using new phenotypic data, the later analysis identified candidate immune exposures from TCR beta sequences and from how often those sequences occurred across donors. On average, 235,054 unique TCR beta nucleotide sequences were sequenced per donor among several hundred genotyped donors of the cohort, with 15% to 20% of those sequences being non-productive. Donor age, sex, ethnicity and CMV serostatus were collected together with the repertoire data. All discovery cohort repertoires had been generated using a single sequencing platform. Besides the first cohort of approximately 670 subjects, a separate validation cohort made up of roughly 120 different subjects was used. Of the 398 genotyped donors, over 80% were placed in the genetic ancestry cluster associated with self-reported Caucasian donors.

The receptor library was made with the immunoSEQ multiplex PCR assay. For the multiplex PCR, a mixture combining 60 forward primers for TCR Vbeta segments and 13 reverse primers for TCR Jbeta segments was used. Amplification of the CDR3 region of rearranged TCR beta genes was performed with a multiplex PCR assay on genomic DNA. On the Illumina HiSeq System, the amplified TCR beta libraries were sequenced as 87-base-pair reads. Per the source publication's procedure: A later analysis counted about 76 million unique TCR beta chains across the 650 to 700 repertoires, and roughly 11 million of these chains were shared by at least two donors. Raw reads were error-corrected and collapsed into unique sequences with a nearest-neighbor algorithm that merged closely related sequences to remove PCR and sequencing errors. Alignment of CDR3 sequences to IMGT reference sequences was used to assign V, D and J gene segments. For a sequence to be retained, a match of at least six nucleotides to both a V gene segment and a J gene segment was required. A rearrangement was called productive if the CDR3 had no stop codons and remained in frame with V and J, and every other rearrangement was called non-productive. CDR3 was defined according to IMGT convention as the region running from the second conserved V-encoded cysteine to the conserved J-encoded phenylalanine. Sequences without an unambiguous match to a single V gene segment were excluded from the earlier analysis of 500 to 700 of the donors. In an earlier analysis of roughly 600 of the donors, a V segment was called functional when productive rearrangements were above 56.7%, and segregating when the standard deviation between donors exceeded 5%. A statistical classification framework was developed to diagnose cytomegalovirus status using the catalog of TCR beta chain sequences. A later analysis assigned V and J genes by comparing TCR nucleotide sequences with IMGT/GENE-DB human TR gene sequences. The TCRdist pipeline was used in a later analysis to assign CDR3 sequences and most-parsimonious VDJ recombination scenarios. In a later analysis, each TCR beta chain was defined by its CDR3 amino acid sequence together with its V-gene family, and reads without a unique V-gene family were excluded. To address suspected cross-contamination and a sequencing artifact, a later analysis removed several hundred highly shared, low-generation-probability nucleotide sequences. A later analysis calculated a clonal expansion index for each public chain from normalized within-repertoire ranks of inferred template counts. In a later analysis, generation probabilities were computed with a VDJ recombination model fitted to out-of-frame rearrangements, and the resulting probabilities were checked against IGoR. In a later analysis, hypergeometric tests were used to score TCR-TCR, TCR-HLA and TCR-CMV co-occurrence, with a repertoire-size bias correction applied to TCR pairs. To estimate false discovery rates, a later analysis permuted the HLA or CMV assignments 20 times. A later analysis grouped co-occurring TCRs with DBSCAN, adding TCRdist sequence similarity when clustering within HLA-allele-positive subsets. Repertoires with fewer than 30,000 or more than 120,000 public chains, plus five repertoires with anomalous nucleotide sharing, were excluded from co-occurrence clustering. Sourced from immuneACCESS, this table was stored by TCRdb with only in-frame sequences that have V and J called. A share of the clones is absent; for the studies checked, an unresolved V gene accounts for under half, and the remainder has no known explanation. That table supplies the V and J calls and clone size; D and trimming were determined from the DNA. Recorded for this sample are 35,000 to 50,000 clones; 63% of them occurred a single time. Approximately 12% of the sample lies in the top ten.

The CDR3, cysteine through phenylalanine, is 13 amino acids long. Left in the record is the CDR3 DNA by itself, 39 bases read in frame from the first base. The germline ends are 13 bases apart after V is trimmed by 4 bases and J by 7 bases. Per the germline V gene, SGHVS is the CDR1 and FNYEAQ is the CDR2. General conclusions and limits of the study: While some public TCRs were present in many individuals, most TCR sequences turned up only very rarely across donors. The 87-base-pair reads could not distinguish some IMGT-functional V segments, including TRBV6-2 and TRBV6-3, so those segments were excluded. Several of the top co-occurrence clusters appeared to be linked to parvovirus B19, influenza, CMV and Epstein-Barr virus, according to a later analysis. A later genetic analysis associated a missense DCLRE1C variant with V-gene and J-gene trimming of TCR beta chains, and an independent cohort replicated the association. A further reported finding was that TCR beta sequences accurately predicted the HLA-A and HLA-B alleles for most subjects in the first cohort. In a later analysis, HLA-associated TCR beta chains were found to be more clonally expanded and to have lower generation probabilities than equally common non-associated chains. Linkage disequilibrium might explain the correlated functional status among segregating V segments, but an unknown experimental factor could not be excluded. Cytomegalovirus status was reported to be diagnosed by the classifier with high specificity and sensitivity in both the original and validation cohorts. Roughly uniform sequencing depth across donors was assumed in presence/absence analyses, although this assumption may not hold. It was suggested by the authors that the approach could potentially be generalized to other disease states and immunological phenotypes. In an earlier analysis of around 500 of the donors, most TCR beta V segments appeared in productive rearrangements about 87% or about 30% of the time, broadly matching IMGT annotations. A later analysis found that TCR association rates varied across HLA loci, with DRB1 alleles showing the most associated TCRs and HLA-C alleles the fewest. Most CMV-associated TCR beta chains appeared to be HLA-restricted in a later analysis, and the HLA associations seemed to be driven largely by CMV exposure. According to a later genetic analysis, donors in an Asian-associated ancestry cluster had fewer N-insertions in productive TCRs than the approximately 650-donor mean. In the study, about 150 TCR beta chains were listed as associated with cytomegalovirus. Approximately 16 rarely observed V segments, including chromosome 9 orphons, were excluded from the earlier analysis of about 600 of the donors because counts were too low. HLA typing was unavailable for some donors at each locus, so association tests used only the typed subset. A cluster of highly shared sequence variants was judged likely to represent a technical artifact of the sequencing pipeline. In a later analysis, some 17,000 TCR beta sequences were associated with specific HLA alleles at a false discovery rate of 0.05. Immune exposure information for the cohort was limited to CMV serostatus. When HLA alleles, especially DR and DQ, strongly co-occurred, TCR associations were difficult to assign to individual alleles. In vitro tests confirmed that a few of the cytomegalovirus-associated TCR beta chains recognize cytomegalovirus antigens. This cohort had only TCR beta chains sequenced, and the lack of alpha or paired-chain data limited which features could be detected.

The cohort was made up of approximately 700 healthy bone marrow donors. Cohort members were all nominally healthy when sampled, although unrecorded immune exposures were likely present. The donor was CMV seropositive and belonged to the group of about 290 seropositive cohort members. Every donor gave a peripheral blood sample, and the peripheral blood mononuclear cells from that sample were used for TCR beta sequencing. The Qiagen DNeasy Blood Extraction Kit was used to extract genomic DNA from the blood cell samples. On this clone itself: Its antigen is not yet known. Base quality data are lacking; no much larger clone is found one base away.

The rearrangement combines TRBV7-6 with TRBJ2-5; the D gene assignment is ambiguous. The receptor comes from a man aged 55 to 69 in good health and CMV-seropositive. Sequenced sample: PBMCs. The CDR3 protein sequence reads: CASSYPGPTTQYF. In nucleotides, the sequence is TGTGCCAGCAGCTACCCGGGTCCCACGACCCAGTACTTC.